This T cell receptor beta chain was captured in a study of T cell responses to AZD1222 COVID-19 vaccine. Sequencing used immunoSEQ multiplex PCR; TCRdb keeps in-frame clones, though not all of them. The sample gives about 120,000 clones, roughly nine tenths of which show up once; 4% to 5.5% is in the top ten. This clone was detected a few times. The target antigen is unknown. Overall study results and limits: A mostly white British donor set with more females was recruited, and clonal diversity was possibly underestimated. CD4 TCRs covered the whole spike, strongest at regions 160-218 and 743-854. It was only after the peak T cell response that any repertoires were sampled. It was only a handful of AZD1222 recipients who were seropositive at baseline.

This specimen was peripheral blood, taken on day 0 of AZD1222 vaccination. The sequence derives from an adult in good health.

As DNA, the CDR3 is TGTGCCAGCAGCCAAATACAGAACTCCTACGAGCAGTACTTC. Its protein product is CASSQIQNSYEQYF. The genes are TRBV3-1 (or the pseudogene TRBV3-2) and TRBJ2-7; D is unclear. Deletions cut 2 bases from V and 0 bases from J, with 8 bases between. The V gene's germline CDR1 is LGHDT and CDR2 YNNKEL (reference sequence). The length of the CDR3 is 14 residues.